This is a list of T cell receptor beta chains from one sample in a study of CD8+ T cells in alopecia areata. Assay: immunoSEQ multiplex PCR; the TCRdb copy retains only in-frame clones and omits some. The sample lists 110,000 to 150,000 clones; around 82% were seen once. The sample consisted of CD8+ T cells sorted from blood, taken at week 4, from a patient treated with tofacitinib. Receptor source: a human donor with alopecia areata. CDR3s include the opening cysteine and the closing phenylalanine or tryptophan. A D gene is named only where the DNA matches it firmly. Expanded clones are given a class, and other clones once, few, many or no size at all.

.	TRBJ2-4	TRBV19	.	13	CASSIYPGDIQYF	TGTGCCAGTAGTATTTATCCAGGGGACATTCAGTACTTC
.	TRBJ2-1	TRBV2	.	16	CASRLVRGHSYNEQFF	TGTGCCAGCAGATTGGTGCGGGGGCATAGTTACAATGAGCAGTTCTTC
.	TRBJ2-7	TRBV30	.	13	CAWSVGQPYEQYF	TGTGCCTGGAGTGTAGGACAACCCTACGAGCAGTACTTC
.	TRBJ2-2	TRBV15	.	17	CATSDVGWYGNTGELFF	TGTGCCACCAGCGACGTGGGGTGGTACGGGAACACCGGGGAGCTGTTTTTT
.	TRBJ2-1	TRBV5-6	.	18	CASSFPNLSPLSYNEQFF	TGTGCCAGCAGCTTCCCCAACCTCAGCCCCCTCTCCTACAATGAGCAGTTCTTC
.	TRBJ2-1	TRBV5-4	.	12	CASSLGSSEQFF	TGTGCCAGCAGCTTGGGCAGCAGTGAGCAGTTCTTC
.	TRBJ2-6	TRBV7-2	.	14	CASSPVSGANVLTF	TGTGCCAGCAGCCCAGTCTCTGGGGCCAACGTCCTGACTTTC
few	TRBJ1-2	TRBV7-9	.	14	CASSFGKPSLGYTF	TGTGCCAGCAGCTTCGGAAAACCTAGCCTTGGCTACACCTTC
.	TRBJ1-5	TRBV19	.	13	CASGTASNQPQHF	TGTGCCAGTGGAACCGCGAGCAATCAGCCCCAGCATTTT
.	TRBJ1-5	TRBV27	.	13	CASSFREEQPQHF	TGTGCCAGCAGTTTTCGGGAGGAACAGCCCCAGCATTTT
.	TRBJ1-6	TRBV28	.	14	CASSLDRDNSPLHF	TGTGCCAGCAGCCTTGATCGAGATAATTCACCCCTCCACTTT
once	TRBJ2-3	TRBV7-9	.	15	CASGARESITDTQYF	TGTGCCAGCGGGGCGAGGGAATCCATCACAGATACGCAGTATTTT
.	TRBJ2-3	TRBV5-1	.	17	CASSFDVVGGGIDTQYF	TGCGCCAGCAGCTTCGATGTTGTAGGAGGGGGTATAGATACGCAGTATTTT
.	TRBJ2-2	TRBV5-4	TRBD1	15	CASSFATGGTGELFF	TGTGCCAGCAGCTTCGCTACAGGGGGCACCGGGGAGCTGTTTTTT
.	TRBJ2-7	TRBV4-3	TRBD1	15	CASSQDRGGPREQYF	TGCGCCAGCAGCCAAGATCGAGGGGGCCCTCGGGAGCAGTACTTC
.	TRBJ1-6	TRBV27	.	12	CASSLYNSPLHF	TGTGCCAGCAGTTTATATAATTCACCCCTCCACTTT
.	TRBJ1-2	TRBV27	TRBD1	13	CASSLTGVYGYTF	TGTGCCAGCAGTCTCACAGGGGTCTATGGCTACACCTTC
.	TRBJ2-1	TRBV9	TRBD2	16	CASSPLPRGGNNEQFF	TGTGCCAGCAGCCCCCTCCCTCGCGGGGGGAACAATGAGCAGTTCTTC
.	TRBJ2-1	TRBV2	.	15	CASSDGLALYNEQFF	TGTGCCAGCAGTGACGGTCTAGCCCTATACAATGAGCAGTTCTTC
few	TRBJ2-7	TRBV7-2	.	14	CASSLDSLRDEQYF	TGTGCCAGCAGCTTAGACAGCCTAAGGGACGAGCAGTACTTC
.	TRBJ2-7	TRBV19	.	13	CATQGGEGYEQYF	TGTGCCACCCAAGGCGGAGAAGGGTACGAGCAGTACTTC
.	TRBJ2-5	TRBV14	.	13	CASSQWAQETQYF	TGTGCCAGCAGCCAGTGGGCACAAGAGACCCAGTACTTC
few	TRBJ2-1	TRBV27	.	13	CASSSSDYNEQFF	TGTGCCAGCAGTTCTAGCGACTACAATGAGCAGTTCTTC
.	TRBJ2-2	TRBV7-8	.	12	CASSFGTVELFF	TGTGCCAGCAGCTTTGGAACAGTCGAGCTGTTTTTT
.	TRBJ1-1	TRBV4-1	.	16	CASSPSSEQMNTEAFF	TGCGCCAGCAGCCCATCCAGTGAGCAAATGAACACTGAAGCTTTCTTT
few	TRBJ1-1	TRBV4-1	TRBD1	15	CASSPWTGVDTEAFF	TGCGCCAGCAGCCCTTGGACAGGAGTGGACACTGAAGCTTTCTTT
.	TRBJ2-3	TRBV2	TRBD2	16	CAISRRAGGPTDTQYF	TGTGCCATAAGCAGGAGGGCGGGGGGGCCCACAGATACGCAGTATTTT
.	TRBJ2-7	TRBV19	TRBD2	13	CASREAGVYEQYF	TGTGCCAGTAGGGAAGCGGGGGTCTACGAGCAGTACTTC
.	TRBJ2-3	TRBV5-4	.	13	CASSFGGADTQYF	TGTGCCAGCAGCTTTGGTGGGGCAGATACGCAGTATTTT
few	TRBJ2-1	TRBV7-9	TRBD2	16	CASSLAPSGEYNEQFF	TGTGCCAGCAGCTTAGCGCCTAGCGGGGAATACAATGAGCAGTTCTTC
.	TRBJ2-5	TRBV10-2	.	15	CASSECRPWCETQYF	TGCGCCAGCAGTGAGTGCCGCCCCTGGTGTGAGACCCAGTACTTC
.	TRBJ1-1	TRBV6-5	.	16	CASSYGTQLGDTEAFF	TGTGCCAGCAGTTATGGCACCCAACTAGGGGACACTGAAGCTTTCTTT
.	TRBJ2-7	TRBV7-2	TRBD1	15	CASSSRDRETYEQYF	TGTGCCAGCAGCTCCCGGGACAGGGAGACCTACGAGCAGTACTTC
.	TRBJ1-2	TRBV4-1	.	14	CASSQPRAYYGYTF	TGCGCCAGCAGCCAACCCAGGGCGTACTATGGCTACACCTTC
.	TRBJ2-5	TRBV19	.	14	CASRSDSFQETQYF	TGTGCCAGTAGATCCGACAGTTTCCAAGAGACCCAGTACTTC
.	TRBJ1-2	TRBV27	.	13	CASSFQVGDGYTF	TGTGCCAGCAGTTTTCAGGTCGGGGATGGCTACACCTTC
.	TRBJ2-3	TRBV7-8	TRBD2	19	CASSRAYGLAGVHTDTQYF	TGTGCCAGCAGCCGGGCATACGGACTAGCGGGGGTACACACAGATACGCAGTATTTT
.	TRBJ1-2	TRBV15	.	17	CATSRDRGAEANYGYTF	TGTGCCACCAGCAGAGATCGAGGGGCTGAAGCTAACTATGGCTACACCTTC
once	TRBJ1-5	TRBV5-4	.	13	CASSLEGGQPQHF	TGTGCCAGCAGCCTAGAGGGGGGACAGCCCCAGCATTTT
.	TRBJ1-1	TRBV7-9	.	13	CASSLAEGIQAFF	TGTGCCAGCAGCTTAGCTGAAGGTATTCAAGCTTTCTTT
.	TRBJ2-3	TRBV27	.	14	CASTPYDGTDTQYF	TGTGCCAGCACCCCTTACGACGGCACAGATACGCAGTATTTT